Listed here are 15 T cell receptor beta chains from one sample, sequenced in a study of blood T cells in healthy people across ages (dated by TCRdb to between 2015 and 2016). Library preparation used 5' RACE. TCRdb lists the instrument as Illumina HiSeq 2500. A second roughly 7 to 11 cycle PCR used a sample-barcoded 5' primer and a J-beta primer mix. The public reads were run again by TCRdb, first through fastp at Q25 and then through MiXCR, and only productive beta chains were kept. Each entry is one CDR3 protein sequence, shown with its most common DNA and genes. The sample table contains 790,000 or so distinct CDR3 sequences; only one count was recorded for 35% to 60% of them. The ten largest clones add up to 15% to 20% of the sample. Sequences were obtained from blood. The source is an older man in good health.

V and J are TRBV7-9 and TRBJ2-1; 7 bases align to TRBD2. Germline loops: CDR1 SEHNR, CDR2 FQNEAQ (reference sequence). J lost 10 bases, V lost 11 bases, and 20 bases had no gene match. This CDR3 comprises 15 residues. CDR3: CAGVRSGTLSGEQFF. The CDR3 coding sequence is TGTGCCGGCGTTCGCAGCGGGACCCTTTCAGGCGAGCAGTTCTTC.

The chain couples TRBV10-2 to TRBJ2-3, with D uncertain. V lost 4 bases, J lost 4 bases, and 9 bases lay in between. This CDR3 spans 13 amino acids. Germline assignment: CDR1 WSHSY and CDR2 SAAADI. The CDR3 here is CASSASRADTQYF. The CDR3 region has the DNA TGCGCCAGCAGTGCCTCTAGAGCAGATACGCAGTATTTT.

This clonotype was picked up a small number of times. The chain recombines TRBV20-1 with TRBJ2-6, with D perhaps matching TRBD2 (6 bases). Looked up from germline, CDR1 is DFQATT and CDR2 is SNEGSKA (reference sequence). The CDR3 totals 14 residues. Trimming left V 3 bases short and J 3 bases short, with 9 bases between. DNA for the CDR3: TGCAGTGCTAGGTCGGGGGATGGGGCCAACGTCCTGACTTTC. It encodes CSARSGDGANVLTF.

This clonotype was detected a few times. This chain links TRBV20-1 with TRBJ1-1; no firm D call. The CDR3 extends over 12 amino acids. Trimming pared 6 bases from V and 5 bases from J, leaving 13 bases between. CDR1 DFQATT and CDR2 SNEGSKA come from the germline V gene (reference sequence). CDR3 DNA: TGCAGTGCCTTAACGGGGTATACTGAAGCTTTCTTT. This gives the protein CSALTGYTEAFF.

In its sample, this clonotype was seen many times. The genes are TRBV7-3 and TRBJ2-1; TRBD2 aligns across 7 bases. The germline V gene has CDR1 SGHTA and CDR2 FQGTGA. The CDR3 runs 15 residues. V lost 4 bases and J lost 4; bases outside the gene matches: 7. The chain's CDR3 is CASSSRLAEYNEQFF. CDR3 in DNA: TGTGCCAGCAGCTCGAGGCTAGCGGAATACAATGAGCAGTTCTTC.

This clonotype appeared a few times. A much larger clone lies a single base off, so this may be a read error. As DNA, the CDR3 is TGTGCCAGCAGCGTAGGGCTAACGGGAGCGTACAATGAGCAGTACTTC. Translation gives CASSVGLTGAYNEQYF. The V gene is TRBV9, the J gene TRBJ2-1, with a weak D call TRBD2 (6 bases). With the DNA end fitting TRBJ2-7 better, the J assignment may be wrong. This CDR3 has 16 residues. Germline V gene lookup returns CDR1 SGDLS and CDR2 YYNGEE.

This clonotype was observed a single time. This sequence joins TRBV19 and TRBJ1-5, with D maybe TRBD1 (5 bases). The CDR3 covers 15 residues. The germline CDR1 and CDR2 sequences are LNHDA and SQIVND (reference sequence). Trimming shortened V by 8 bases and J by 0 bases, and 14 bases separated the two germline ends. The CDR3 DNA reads TGTGCCAGTCAGTTGGGACTTTATAGCAATCAGCCCCAGCATTTT. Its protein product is CASQLGLYSNQPQHF.

CDR3 nucleotide sequence: TGCGCCAGCAGTGAGTCGGGTGGGGCTTGGGAGACCCAGTACTTC. Encoded protein: CASSESGGAWETQYF. This rearrangement joins TRBV10-2 to TRBJ2-4; D is possibly TRBD1 (5 bases). Near its end, the DNA agrees better with TRBJ2-5, so the J call may be wrong. CDR3 length: 15 amino acids. Per germline, CDR1 WSHSY and CDR2 SAAADI.

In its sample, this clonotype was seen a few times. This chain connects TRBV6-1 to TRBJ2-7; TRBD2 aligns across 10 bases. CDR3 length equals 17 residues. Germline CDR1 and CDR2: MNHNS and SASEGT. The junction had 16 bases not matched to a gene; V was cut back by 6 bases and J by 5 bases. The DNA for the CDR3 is TGTGCCAGCAGAATACAGGGATGGGCTAGCGGGAGAAACGAGCAGTACTTC. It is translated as CASRIQGWASGRNEQYF.

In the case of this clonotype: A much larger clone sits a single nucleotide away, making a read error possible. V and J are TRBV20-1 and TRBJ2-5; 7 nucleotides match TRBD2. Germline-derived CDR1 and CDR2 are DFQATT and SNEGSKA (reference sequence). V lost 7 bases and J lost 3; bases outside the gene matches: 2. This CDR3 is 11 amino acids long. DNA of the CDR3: TGCAGTGGGGCGGGAGAAGAGACCCAGTACTTC. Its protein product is CSGAGEETQYF.

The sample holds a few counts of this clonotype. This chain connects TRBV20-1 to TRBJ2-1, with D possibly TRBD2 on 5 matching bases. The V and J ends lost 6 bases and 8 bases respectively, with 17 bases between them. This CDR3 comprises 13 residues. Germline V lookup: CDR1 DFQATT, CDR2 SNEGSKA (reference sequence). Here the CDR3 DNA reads TGCAGTGCCCCGACTACCCGAGGTCATGAGCAGTTCTTC. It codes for CSAPTTRGHEQFF.

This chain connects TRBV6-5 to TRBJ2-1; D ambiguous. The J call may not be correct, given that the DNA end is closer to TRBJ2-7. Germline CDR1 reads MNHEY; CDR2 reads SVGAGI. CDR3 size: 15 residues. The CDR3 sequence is CASSSSRASYNEQYF. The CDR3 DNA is TGTGCCAGCAGTTCCTCCCGAGCCTCCTACAATGAGCAGTACTTC.

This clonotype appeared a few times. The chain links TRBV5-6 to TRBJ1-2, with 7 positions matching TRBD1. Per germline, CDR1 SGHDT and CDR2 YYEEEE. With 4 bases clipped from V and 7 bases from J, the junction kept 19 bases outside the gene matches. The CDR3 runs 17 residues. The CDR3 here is CASSRWGQTSSSVGYTF. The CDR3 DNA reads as TGTGCCAGCAGCCGATGGGGACAGACGAGCTCTTCGGTTGGCTACACCTTC. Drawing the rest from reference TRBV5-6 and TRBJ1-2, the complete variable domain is DAGVTQSPTHLIKTRGQQVTLRCSPKSGHDTVSWYQQALGQGPQFIFQYYEEEERQRGNFPDRFSGHQFPNYSSELNVNALLLGDSALYLCASSRWGQTSSSVGYTFGSGTRLTVV.

The CDR3 bases are TGTGCCAGCAGTGAAGGAAAGGGACTAGCGGGGGATAAGCAGTTCTTC. Translating it yields CASSEGKGLAGDKQFF. V usage is TRBV2 and J usage is TRBJ2-1, with 14 bases matching TRBD2. The CDR3 totals 16 residues. The germline V gene has CDR1 SNHLY and CDR2 FYNNEI. Trimming took 1 base from V and 11 from J; bases not matched to a gene: 7. The full variable domain, completed using reference TRBV2 and TRBJ2-1, is EPEVTQTPSHQVTQMGQEVILRCVPISNHLYFYWYRQILGQKVEFLVSFYNNEISEKSEIFDDQFSVERPDGSNFTLKIRSTKLEDSAMYFCASSEGKGLAGDKQFFGPGTRLTVL.

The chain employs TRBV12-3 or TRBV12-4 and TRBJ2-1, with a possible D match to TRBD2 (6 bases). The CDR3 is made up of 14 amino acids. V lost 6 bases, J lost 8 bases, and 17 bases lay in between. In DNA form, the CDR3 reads TGTGCCAGCAGCCCCTCGACAGAGCGGGATGAGCAGTTCTTC. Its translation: CASSPSTERDEQFF.